A selection of T cell receptor beta chains follows, all from one sample in a study of radiation and T cells in renal cell carcinoma. Profiled with immunoSEQ multiplex PCR; TCRdb holds only in-frame clones, not every one. Among around 170,000 clones, 88% were seen once, and the ten largest hold 11%. The sample in question was blood, obtained from a patient whose treatment included radiotherapy and nephrectomy. The receptors here all came from a woman in her fifties or sixties with renal cell carcinoma. Each CDR3 is given with its conserved first and last residue. The D gene is left open where the match is weak. Some rows have no size entry. The others give once, few or many, or a class for an expanded clone.

CDR3 protein: CASSSGQNYGYTF
D gene: TRBD1
clone size: -
V gene: TRBV5-1

CDR3 protein: CASSINRDGVGEQYF
D gene: -
clone size: once
V gene: TRBV19

CDR3 protein: CAISESDPGELFF
D gene: -
clone size: -
V gene: TRBV10-3

CDR3 protein: CSVEAGAGREPYEQYF
D gene: -
clone size: -
V gene: TRBV29-1

CDR3 protein: CASSVPGRMNTEAFF
D gene: -
clone size: -
V gene: TRBV7-3

CDR3 protein: CASSYSSRQANTEAFF
D gene: -
clone size: -
V gene: TRBV6-6

CDR3 protein: CASSEGSYSNQPQHF
D gene: -
clone size: -
V gene: TRBV6-1

CDR3 protein: CASSQDDGTGGADTQYF
D gene: TRBD2
clone size: -
V gene: TRBV4-3

CDR3 protein: CASSPLPSYNEQFF
D gene: -
clone size: -
V gene: TRBV18

CDR3 protein: CASSIGETGYTF
D gene: -
clone size: few
V gene: TRBV19

CDR3 protein: CASSLGDTGELFF
D gene: -
clone size: -
V gene: TRBV5-1

CDR3 protein: CASSYDDNQETQYF
D gene: -
clone size: -
V gene: TRBV6-5

CDR3 protein: CSVEPVRGENGYTF
D gene: TRBD1
clone size: -
V gene: TRBV29-1

CDR3 protein: CASGLGGAGGYTF
D gene: -
clone size: -
V gene: TRBV5-4

CDR3 protein: CASSSDRAGTQYF
D gene: TRBD1
clone size: -
V gene: TRBV11-2

CDR3 protein: CASSLDWSAVKTQYF
D gene: -
clone size: -
V gene: TRBV7-6

CDR3 protein: CASSLGTLEKLFF
D gene: -
clone size: -
V gene: TRBV7-9

CDR3 protein: CASSDDLGLLEETQYF
D gene: -
clone size: once
V gene: TRBV5-1

CDR3 protein: CASSLIGGPSGNEQFF
D gene: -
clone size: -
V gene: TRBV7-3

CDR3 protein: CASSLTNTGELFF
D gene: -
clone size: -
V gene: TRBV5-1

CDR3 protein: CASSCPTGTNYGYTF
D gene: -
clone size: -
V gene: TRBV7-3

CDR3 protein: CASSLGTNNEQFF
D gene: -
clone size: -
V gene: TRBV4-1

CDR3 protein: CASSFTAGGNTIYF
D gene: -
clone size: -
V gene: TRBV7-9

CDR3 protein: CASTQGRGTYGYTF
D gene: -
clone size: -
V gene: TRBV6-1

CDR3 protein: CAISGASDNQPQHF
D gene: -
clone size: once
V gene: TRBV10-3

CDR3 protein: CASSLPSGTGGEFNEKLFF
D gene: TRBD1
clone size: -
V gene: TRBV19

CDR3 protein: CASSLGTAISPLHF
D gene: -
clone size: -
V gene: TRBV7-9

CDR3 protein: CASRPLAGGYTF
D gene: -
clone size: -
V gene: TRBV5-6

CDR3 protein: CASSQQSGTRGPFKGNEQFF
D gene: TRBD2
clone size: -
V gene: TRBV4-1

CDR3 protein: CASSYSGVAGKGYTF
D gene: -
clone size: -
V gene: TRBV6-5

CDR3 protein: CASARSGGNTIYF
D gene: -
clone size: -
V gene: TRBV12-5

CDR3 protein: CASSITGSSYEQYF
D gene: -
clone size: few
V gene: TRBV7-2

CDR3 protein: CASSSRVAGGYEQYF
D gene: TRBD2
clone size: -
V gene: TRBV7-9

CDR3 protein: CASSYTTGLASTDTQYF
D gene: -
clone size: -
V gene: TRBV2